Below are 2 T cell receptor beta chains sequenced from a single sample in a study of post-analysis software for immune sequencing data. No antigen is known for these receptors. Whole-study findings and limits: Patients showed TRBV5-6, TRBV5-1 and TRBV20-1 among a few TRBV segments more frequent than in controls.

cDNA libraries of TCR beta carried unique molecular identifiers. TCRdb recomputed calls from the PCR reads with MiXCR, one row per CDR3 protein. This sample has approximately 730,000 distinct CDR3 sequences, with 25% to 30% found just once. Input material: blood. The receptors were gathered from a girl between 10 and 17 years old with multiple sclerosis.

This clonotype was counted between two and nine times. This rearrangement joins TRBV20-1 to TRBJ2-1, with 8 positions matching TRBD2. The CDR3 length is 14 residues. The J segment lost 8 bases and the V segment lost 3 bases, leaving 9 bases of the junction unmatched. CDR1 and CDR2 (germline): DFQATT, SNEGSKA (reference sequence). In nucleotides, the CDR3 is TGCAGTGCTAGTCGGGACGGGAGGGGTTATGAGCAGTTCTTC. This encodes CSASRDGRGYEQFF.

This clonotype was counted a few times. The chain uses TRBV7-8 and TRBJ2-3; D is possibly TRBD1 or TRBD2 (5 bases each). CDR1 is SGHVS, CDR2 FQNEAQ, per germline. The V end lost 5 bases, the J end lost 4 bases, and 22 bases lay between the germline ends. This CDR3 is 17 amino acids long. DNA for the CDR3: TGTGCCAGCAGCGGACCATTGGGGGAGTTGGGGGCAGATACGCAGTATTTT. It specifies CASSGPLGELGADTQYF. The whole variable domain, filled in from reference TRBV7-8 and TRBJ2-3, reads GAGVSQSPRYKVAKRGQDVALRCDPISGHVSLFWYQQALGQGPEFLTYFQNEAQLDKSGLPSDRFFAERPEGSVSTLKIQRTQQEDSAVYLCASSGPLGELGADTQYFGPGTRLTVL.